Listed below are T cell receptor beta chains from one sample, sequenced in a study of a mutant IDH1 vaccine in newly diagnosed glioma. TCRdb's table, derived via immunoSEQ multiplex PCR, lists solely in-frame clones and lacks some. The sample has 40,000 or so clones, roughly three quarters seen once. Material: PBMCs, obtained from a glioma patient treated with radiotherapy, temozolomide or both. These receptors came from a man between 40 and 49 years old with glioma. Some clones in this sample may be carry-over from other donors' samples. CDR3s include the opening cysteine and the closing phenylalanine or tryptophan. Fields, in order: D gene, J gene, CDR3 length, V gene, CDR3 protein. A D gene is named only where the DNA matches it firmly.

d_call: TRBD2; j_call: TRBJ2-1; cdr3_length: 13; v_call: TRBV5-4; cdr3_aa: CASSSGLAHEQFF
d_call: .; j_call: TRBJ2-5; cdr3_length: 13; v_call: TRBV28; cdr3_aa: CASSLGRRGRVYF
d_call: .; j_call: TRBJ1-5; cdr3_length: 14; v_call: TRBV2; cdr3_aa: CASRSGYSNQPQHF
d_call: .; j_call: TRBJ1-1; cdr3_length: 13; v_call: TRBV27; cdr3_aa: CASRPFGNTEAFF
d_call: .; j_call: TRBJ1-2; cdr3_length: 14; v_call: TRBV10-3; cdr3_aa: CATDPRDGGYGYTF
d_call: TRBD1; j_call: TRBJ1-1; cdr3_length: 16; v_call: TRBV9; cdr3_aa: CASSGSLRTGHTEAFF
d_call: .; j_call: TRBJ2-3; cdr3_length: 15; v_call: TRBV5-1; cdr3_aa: CASSWSGTGKDTQYF
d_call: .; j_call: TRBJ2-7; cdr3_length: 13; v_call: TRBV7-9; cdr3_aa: CASSLVSSSEQYF
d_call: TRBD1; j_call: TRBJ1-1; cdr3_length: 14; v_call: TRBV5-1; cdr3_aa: CASSPGGWSTEAFF
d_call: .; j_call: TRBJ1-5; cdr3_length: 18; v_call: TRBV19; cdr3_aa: CASSIEGLGGNSNQPQHF
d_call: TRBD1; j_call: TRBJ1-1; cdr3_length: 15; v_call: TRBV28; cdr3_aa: CASSALGQGGTEAFF
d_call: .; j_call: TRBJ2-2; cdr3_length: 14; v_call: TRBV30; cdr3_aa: CAGRGASNTGELFF
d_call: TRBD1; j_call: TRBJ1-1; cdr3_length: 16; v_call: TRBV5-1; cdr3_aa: CASSFGTGGQNTEAFF
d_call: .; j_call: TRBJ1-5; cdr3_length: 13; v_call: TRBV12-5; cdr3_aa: CASGPEGNQPQHF
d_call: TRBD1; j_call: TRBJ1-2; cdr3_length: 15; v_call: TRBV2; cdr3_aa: CASSDRDRAHYGYTF
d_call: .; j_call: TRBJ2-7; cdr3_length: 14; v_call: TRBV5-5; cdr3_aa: CASIGSSPSYEQYF
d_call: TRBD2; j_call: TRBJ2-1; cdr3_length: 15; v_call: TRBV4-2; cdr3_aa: CASSLVAGGPGEQFF
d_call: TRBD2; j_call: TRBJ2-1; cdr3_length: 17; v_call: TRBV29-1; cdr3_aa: CSVLSRLLAGGYNEQFF
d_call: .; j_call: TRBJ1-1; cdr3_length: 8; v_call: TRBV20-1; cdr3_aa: CSTPEAFF
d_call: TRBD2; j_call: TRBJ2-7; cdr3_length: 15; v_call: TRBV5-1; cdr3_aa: CASSLVRGESYEQYF
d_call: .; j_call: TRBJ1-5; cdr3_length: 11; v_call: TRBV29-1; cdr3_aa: CSVEDLNIQHF
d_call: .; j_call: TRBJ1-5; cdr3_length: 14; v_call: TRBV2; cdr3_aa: CASSFRDSNQPQHF
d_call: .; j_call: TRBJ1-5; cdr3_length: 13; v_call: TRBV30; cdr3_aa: CAWDSGVGQPQHF
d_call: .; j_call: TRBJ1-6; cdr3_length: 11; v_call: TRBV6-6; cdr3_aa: CASGVGEPLHF
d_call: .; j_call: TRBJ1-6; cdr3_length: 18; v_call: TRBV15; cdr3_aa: CATSRELRTLRGNSPLHF
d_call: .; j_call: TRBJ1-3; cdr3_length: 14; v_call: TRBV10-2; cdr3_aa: CASLDTYSGNTIYF
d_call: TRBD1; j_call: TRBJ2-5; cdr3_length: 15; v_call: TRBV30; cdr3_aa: CAGDPGQGARETQYF
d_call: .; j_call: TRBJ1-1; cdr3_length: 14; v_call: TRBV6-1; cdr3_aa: CASSEIKIHTEAFF
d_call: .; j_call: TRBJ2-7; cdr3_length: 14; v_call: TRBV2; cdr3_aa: CASSANPSSYEQYF
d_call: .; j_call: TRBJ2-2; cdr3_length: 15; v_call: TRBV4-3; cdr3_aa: CASSPGERRAGELFF
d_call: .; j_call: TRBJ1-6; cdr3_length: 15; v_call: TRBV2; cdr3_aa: CASRRAKGIDSPLHF
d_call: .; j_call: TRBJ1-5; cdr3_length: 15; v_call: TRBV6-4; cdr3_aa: CARNPGGRVNQPQHF
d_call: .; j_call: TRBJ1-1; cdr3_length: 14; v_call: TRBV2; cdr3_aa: CASSEVGGGRPAFF
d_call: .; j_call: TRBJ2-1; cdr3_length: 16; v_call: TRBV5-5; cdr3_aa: CASSQSLGGSYNEQFF
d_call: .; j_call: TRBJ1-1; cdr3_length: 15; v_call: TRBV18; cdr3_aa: CASSPRQEGNTEAFF
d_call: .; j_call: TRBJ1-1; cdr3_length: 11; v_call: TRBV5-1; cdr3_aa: CASSLNTEAFF
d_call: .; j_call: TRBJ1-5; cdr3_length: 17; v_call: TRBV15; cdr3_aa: CATSRDWEAYSNQPQHF
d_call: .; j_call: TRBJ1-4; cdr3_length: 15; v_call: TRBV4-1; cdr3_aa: CASSQEARVYEKLFF
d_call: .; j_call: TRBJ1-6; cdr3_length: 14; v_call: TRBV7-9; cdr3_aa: CASSLADYNSPLHF
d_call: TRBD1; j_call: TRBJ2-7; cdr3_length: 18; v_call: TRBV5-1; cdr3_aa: CASSQGQGIAVLRYEQYF
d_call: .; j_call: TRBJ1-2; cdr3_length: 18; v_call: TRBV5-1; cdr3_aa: CASSPDYRRDPLNYGYTF
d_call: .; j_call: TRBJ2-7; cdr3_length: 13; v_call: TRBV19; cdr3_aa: CASSILGAYEQYF
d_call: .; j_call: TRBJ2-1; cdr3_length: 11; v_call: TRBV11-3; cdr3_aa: CASSLGHEQFF
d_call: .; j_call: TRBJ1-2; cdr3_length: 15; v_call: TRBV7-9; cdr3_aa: CASTQLDPTVLGYTF